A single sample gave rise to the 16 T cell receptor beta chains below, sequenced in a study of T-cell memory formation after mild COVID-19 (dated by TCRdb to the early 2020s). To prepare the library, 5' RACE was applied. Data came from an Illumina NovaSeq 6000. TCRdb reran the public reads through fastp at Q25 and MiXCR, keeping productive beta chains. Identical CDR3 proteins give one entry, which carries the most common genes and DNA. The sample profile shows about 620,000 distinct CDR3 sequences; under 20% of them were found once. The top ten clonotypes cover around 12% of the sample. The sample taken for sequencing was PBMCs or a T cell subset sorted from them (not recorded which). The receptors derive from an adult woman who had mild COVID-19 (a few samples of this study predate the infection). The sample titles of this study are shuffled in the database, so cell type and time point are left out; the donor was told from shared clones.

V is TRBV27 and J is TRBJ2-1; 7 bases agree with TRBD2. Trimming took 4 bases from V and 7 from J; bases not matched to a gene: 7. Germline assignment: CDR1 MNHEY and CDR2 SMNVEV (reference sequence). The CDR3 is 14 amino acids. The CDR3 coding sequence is TGTGCCAGCAGTTCCGGGGGGAGTTGGAATGAGCAGTTCTTC. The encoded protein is CASSSGGSWNEQFF.

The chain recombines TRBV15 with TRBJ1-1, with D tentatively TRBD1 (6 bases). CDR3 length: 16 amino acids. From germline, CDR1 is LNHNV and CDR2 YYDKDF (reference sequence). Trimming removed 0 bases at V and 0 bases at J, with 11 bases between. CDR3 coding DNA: TGTGCCACCAGCAGAGATCAAACAGGGATGAACACTGAAGCTTTCTTT. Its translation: CATSRDQTGMNTEAFF. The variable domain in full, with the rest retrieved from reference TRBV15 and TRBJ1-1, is DAMVIQNPRYQVTQFGKPVTLSCSQTLNHNVMYWYQQKSSQAPKLLFHYYDKDFNNEADTPDNFQSRRPNTSFCFLDIRSPGLGDTAMYLCATSRDQTGMNTEAFFGQGTRLTVV.

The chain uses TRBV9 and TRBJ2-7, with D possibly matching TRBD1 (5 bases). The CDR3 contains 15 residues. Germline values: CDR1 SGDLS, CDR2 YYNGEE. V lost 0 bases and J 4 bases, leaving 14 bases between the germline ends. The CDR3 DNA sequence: TGTGCCAGCAGCGTAGTAGGGGCCCCATTATACGAGCAGTACTTC. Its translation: CASSVVGAPLYEQYF.

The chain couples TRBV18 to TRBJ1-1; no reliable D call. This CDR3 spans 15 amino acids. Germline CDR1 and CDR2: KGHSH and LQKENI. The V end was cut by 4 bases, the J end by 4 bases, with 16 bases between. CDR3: CASSRGVPGGTEAFF. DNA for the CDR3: TGTGCCAGCTCACGTGGGGTCCCCGGCGGCACTGAAGCTTTCTTT.

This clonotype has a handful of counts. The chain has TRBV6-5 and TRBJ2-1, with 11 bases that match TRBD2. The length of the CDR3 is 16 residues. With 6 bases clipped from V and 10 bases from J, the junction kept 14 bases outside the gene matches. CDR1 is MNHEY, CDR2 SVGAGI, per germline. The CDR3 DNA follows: TGTGCCAGCAGGGGGACACTTACTAGCGGGGGCCGCGAGCAGTTCTTC. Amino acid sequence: CASRGTLTSGGREQFF.

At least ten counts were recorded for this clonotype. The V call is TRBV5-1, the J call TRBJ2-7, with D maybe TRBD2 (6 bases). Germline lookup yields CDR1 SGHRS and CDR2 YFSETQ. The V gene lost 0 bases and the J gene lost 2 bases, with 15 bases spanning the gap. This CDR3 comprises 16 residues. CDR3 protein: CASSLERLDLAYEQYF. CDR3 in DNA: TGCGCCAGCAGCTTGGAGAGACTAGATCTCGCCTACGAGCAGTACTTC.

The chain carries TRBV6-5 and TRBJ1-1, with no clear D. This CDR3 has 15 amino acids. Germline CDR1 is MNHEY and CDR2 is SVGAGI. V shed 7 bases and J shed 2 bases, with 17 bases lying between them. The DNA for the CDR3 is TGTGCCAGCAACATAGCTGGTAACTCAAACACTGAAGCTTTCTTT. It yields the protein CASNIAGNSNTEAFF.

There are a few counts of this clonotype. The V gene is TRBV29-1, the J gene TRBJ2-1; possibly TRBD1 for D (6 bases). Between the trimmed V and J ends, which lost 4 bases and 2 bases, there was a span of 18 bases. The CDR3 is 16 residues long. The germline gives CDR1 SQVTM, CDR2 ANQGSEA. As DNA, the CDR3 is TGCAGCGTTGGAGGAGTTTCAGGGGAGCCCTACAATGAGCAGTTCTTC. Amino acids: CSVGGVSGEPYNEQFF.

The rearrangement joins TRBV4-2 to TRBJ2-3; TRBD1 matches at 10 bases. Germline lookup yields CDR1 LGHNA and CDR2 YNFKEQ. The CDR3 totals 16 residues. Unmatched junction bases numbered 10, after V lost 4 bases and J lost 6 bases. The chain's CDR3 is CASSLAGTGAADTQYF. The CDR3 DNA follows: TGTGCCAGCAGCCTGGCCGGGACAGGGGCCGCGGATACGCAGTATTTT.

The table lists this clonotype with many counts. The CDR3 DNA sequence: TGTGCCAGCAGTCCCGAGGGTTACAATGAGCAGTTCTTC. It yields the protein CASSPEGYNEQFF. The chain carries TRBV12-3 or TRBV12-4 and TRBJ2-1, with D perhaps TRBD2 (5 bases). This CDR3 is built from 13 residues. Trimming took off 5 bases at V and 4 bases at J, with 9 bases between the two ends.

As DNA, the CDR3 is TGTGCCAGCAGCCAAGATCGAGGGGGTTCTGCCTATGGCTACACCTTC. Translation gives CASSQDRGGSAYGYTF. The chain uses TRBV14 and TRBJ1-2; a weak D match, TRBD1 (6 bases). V was cut by 0 bases and J by 4 bases, with 15 bases left in between. Per the germline V gene, CDR1 is SGHDN and CDR2 is FVKESK. The CDR3 spans 16 residues.

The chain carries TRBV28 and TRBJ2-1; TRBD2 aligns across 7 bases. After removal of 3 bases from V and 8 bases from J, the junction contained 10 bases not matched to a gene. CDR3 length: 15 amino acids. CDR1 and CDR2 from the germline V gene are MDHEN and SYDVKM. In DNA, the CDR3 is TGTGCCAGCAGTTTTGGCGGGCGGGAGATAGATGAGCAGTTCTTC. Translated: CASSFGGREIDEQFF.

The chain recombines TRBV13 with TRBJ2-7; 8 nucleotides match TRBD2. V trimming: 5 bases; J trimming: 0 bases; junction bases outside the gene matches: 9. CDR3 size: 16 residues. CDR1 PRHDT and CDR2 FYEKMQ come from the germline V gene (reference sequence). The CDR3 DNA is TGTGCCAGCAGCCCCTACGGGGGGGGAAGCTCCTACGAGCAGTACTTC. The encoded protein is CASSPYGGGSSYEQYF.

The DNA of the CDR3 is TGTGCCAGCAGCCCCCTAGGGGGAGGGTACACCGGGGAGCTGTTTTTT. Protein product: CASSPLGGGYTGELFF. V gene TRBV7-2 combines with J gene TRBJ2-2; perhaps TRBD2 as D (7 bases). Trimming pared 5 bases from V and 3 bases from J, leaving 16 bases between. The germline CDR1 and CDR2 sequences are SGHTA and FQGNSA. The CDR3 length is 16 residues.

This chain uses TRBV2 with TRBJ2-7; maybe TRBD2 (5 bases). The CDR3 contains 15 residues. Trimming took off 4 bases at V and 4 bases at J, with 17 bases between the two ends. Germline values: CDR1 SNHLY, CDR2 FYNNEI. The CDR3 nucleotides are TGTGCCAGCAGTGCTGTGACTGTGGAGGAGTACGAGCAGTACTTC. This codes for CASSAVTVEEYEQYF.

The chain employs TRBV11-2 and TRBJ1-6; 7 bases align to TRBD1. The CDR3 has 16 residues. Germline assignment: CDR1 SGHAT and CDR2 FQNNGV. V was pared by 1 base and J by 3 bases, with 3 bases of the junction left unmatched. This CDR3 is CASSLGSGGYNSPLHF. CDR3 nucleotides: TGTGCCAGCAGCTTAGGTTCAGGGGGCTATAATTCACCCCTCCACTTT.